This TCR beta chain comes out of a study of blood T cell repertoires in COVID-19. At the level of the study: The study drew acute and convalescent COVID-19 samples from the United States, Italy and Spain. The cDNA or gDNA used as material had been derived from T cells, B-cell-depleted T cells, or PBMCs.

Trimming at V came to 0 bases and at J to 9 bases, leaving 6 bases not matched to a gene. In germline, CDR1 is SGHRS, CDR2 YFSETQ. The CDR3 is 15 amino acids. Authors' processing steps: Researchers report that nucleated cell counts were estimated from reference gene primer amplification. Measured with immunoSEQ multiplex PCR; TCRdb has only the in-frame clones, and not every one. The DNA gave D and trimming, while V, J and clone size come from that table. Found here are 250,000 to 300,000 clones, 80% to 90% of them singletons; the top ten hold about 7%. Study members were between about 18 and 90 years old and lived in 20 to 30 US regions.

The rearrangement uses TRBV5-1 and TRBJ2-1; 10 nucleotides match TRBD2. This TCR came from a woman between 50 and 59 years old who had been exposed to COVID-19. Sequencing used PBMCs or T cells enriched from blood (not recorded which). CDR3 amino acids: CASSLAGAGGLEQFF. In DNA form, the CDR3 reads TGCGCCAGCAGCTTGGCGGGAGCGGGGGGGCTTGAGCAGTTCTTC.